Sequencing of this T cell receptor (beta chain) was carried out in a study of T cells in Graves' hyperthyroidism and ophthalmopathy. Regarding the study as a whole: By a 13 V-J model, ophthalmopathy was set apart from stable hyperthyroidism. Blood also showed most of the thyroid clonotypes that were expanded above 0.001.

Patients with uncontrolled infections, other autoimmune diseases, pregnancy or lactation were excluded. PBMCs were derived from under 13 ml fresh peripheral blood. From RNA transcripts, TCR beta CDR3 regions were amplified. HTBI primers were used for first-round RT-PCR of the TCR CDR3. TCRdb recomputed calls from the multiplex PCR reads with MiXCR, one row per CDR3 protein. Here the sample spans roughly 700,000 distinct CDR3 sequences, approximately 15% being singletons. To note about this clonotype: Its specificity is unknown. A much larger clone lies one base from this, so it may be a read error.

The clonotype comes from a man between 45 and 60 years old with Graves' hyperthyroidism. Sequencing used blood.

CDR3 region: CAIGAGSQGTQYF. In nucleotides, the CDR3 is TGTGCCATCGGTGCAGGGAGTCAGGGGACCCAGTACTTC. This rearrangement joins TRBV10-3 to TRBJ2-5; possibly TRBD1 or TRBD2 for D (5 bases each). Germline V lookup: CDR1 ENHRY, CDR2 SYGVKD. The V end lost 8 bases, the J end lost 7 bases, and 17 bases lay between the germline ends. This CDR3 has 13 amino acids.